The 30 T cell receptor beta chains listed next were all sequenced from one sample in a study of blood T cell repertoires in COVID-19. Sequenced by immunoSEQ multiplex PCR; TCRdb stores in-frame clones only, minus some. The profile covers about 59,000 clones, with about four fifths appearing a single time and approximately 3.4% taken by the ten largest. The material sequenced was peripheral blood. Every receptor here comes from a woman over 75 with acute or convalescent COVID-19.

The chain employs TRBV5-1 and TRBJ2-1, with TRBD1 as a possible D gene (6 bases). V was cut by 5 bases and J by 5 bases, with 8 bases left in between. CDR1 and CDR2 (germline): SGHRS, YFSETQ. The CDR3 runs 12 residues. CDR3 region: CASRRTDNEQFF. The CDR3 DNA sequence: TGCGCCAGCAGGAGGACAGACAATGAGCAGTTCTTC.

V and J are TRBV20-1 and TRBJ2-6, with unresolved D. Trimming removed 3 bases from V and 0 bases from J, with 9 bases in between. The CDR3 covers 15 residues. The germline V gene encodes CDR1 DFQATT and CDR2 SNEGSKA (reference sequence). CDR3 nucleotides: TGCAGTGCTAGTTTAGTGCACTCTGGGGCCAACGTCCTGACTTTC. This encodes CSASLVHSGANVLTF.

This chain joins TRBV5-8 and TRBJ1-1; D may be TRBD1 (6 bases). The CDR3 covers 16 residues. V was shortened by 0 bases and J by 0 bases, with 12 bases between the two germline ends. CDR1 SGHTS and CDR2 YDEGEE come from the germline V gene. CDR3 sequence: CASSLGGPPMNTEAFF. CDR3 DNA: TGTGCCAGCAGCTTGGGGGGGCCCCCCATGAACACTGAAGCTTTCTTT.

This clone was seen a single time. The rearrangement joins TRBV24-1 to TRBJ2-3, with 13 bases identical to TRBD2. There are 18 residues in the CDR3. CDR1 KGHDR and CDR2 SFDVKD come from the germline V gene. Trimming cost V 9 bases and J 1 base; bases outside gene matches: 12. In DNA form, the CDR3 reads TGTGCCACCGGGGAGCCCGGGACTAGCGGGATCGGCACAGATACGCAGTATTTT. It encodes CATGEPGTSGIGTDTQYF.

The rearrangement joins TRBV19 to TRBJ2-7; 13 bases align to TRBD2. V lost 7 bases to trimming and J lost 0 bases; unmatched junction nucleotides: 9. This CDR3 region has 17 residues. Germline V gene data show CDR1 as LNHDA and CDR2 as SQIVND (reference sequence). The CDR3 here is CASKVGTSGDTSYEQYF. In DNA, the CDR3 is TGTGCCAGTAAAGTCGGGACTAGCGGGGACACCTCCTACGAGCAGTACTTC.

The gene calls are TRBV2 and TRBJ2-1; D may be TRBD1 (5 bases). The CDR3 spans 13 residues. V lost 4 bases, J lost 9 bases, and 13 bases lay in between. Germline loops: CDR1 SNHLY, CDR2 FYNNEI. This chain's CDR3 is CASSVRVETEQFF. The CDR3 nucleotides are TGTGCCAGCAGTGTCAGGGTGGAAACTGAGCAGTTCTTC.

The J gene is TRBJ2-1, the V gene TRBV5-6, with D unclear. The CDR3 length is 11 residues. Trimming cost V 2 bases and J 8 bases, with 5 bases left between them. The germline V gene has CDR1 SGHDT and CDR2 YYEEEE. The CDR3 sequence is CASSFRDEQFF. In nucleotides, the CDR3 is TGTGCCAGCAGCTTTCGCGATGAGCAGTTCTTC.

The chain has TRBV5-1 and TRBJ2-7; TRBD1 aligns across 8 bases. The CDR3 has 14 residues. CDR1 SGHRS and CDR2 YFSETQ come from the germline V gene. V lost 2 bases to trimming and J lost 3 bases; unmatched junction nucleotides: 4. The CDR3 bases are TGCGCCAGCAGCTTTCGCGGACAGGGCTACGAGCAGTACTTC. This codes for CASSFRGQGYEQYF.

This chain joins TRBV18 and TRBJ2-5; no definite D call. This CDR3 comprises 13 residues. Trimming shortened V by 4 bases and J by 4 bases, and 10 bases separated the two germline ends. The V gene's germline CDR1 is KGHSH and CDR2 LQKENI. The CDR3 is CASSLGPLETQYF. CDR3 DNA: TGTGCCAGCTCACTGGGCCCCCTAGAGACCCAGTACTTC. The full variable domain, in which reference TRBV18 and TRBJ2-5 provide the parts outside the CDR3, is NAGVMQNPRHLVRRRGQEARLRCSPMKGHSHVYWYRQLPEEGLKFMVYLQKENIIDESGMPKERFSAEFPKEGPSILRIQQVVRGDSAAYFCASSLGPLETQYFGPGTRLLVL.

The chain links TRBV5-1 to TRBJ1-1, with D possibly matching TRBD1 (6 bases). V lost 5 bases and J lost 3, with 14 bases in between. Germline values: CDR1 SGHRS, CDR2 YFSETQ. This CDR3 has 14 residues. The CDR3 nucleotides are TGCGCCAGCAGTCGGCGGGGGGCTGACACTGAAGCTTTCTTT. Amino acid sequence: CASSRRGADTEAFF.

The rearrangement uses TRBV6-6 and TRBJ1-3; possibly TRBD1 for D (6 bases). With 5 bases removed from V and 4 bases from J, the gap between germline ends came to 21 bases. The CDR3 is 17 amino acids. Germline-derived CDR1 and CDR2 are MNHNY and SVGAGI (reference sequence). The CDR3 sequence is CASSPLPATGLGNTIYF. CDR3 nucleotides: TGTGCCAGCAGTCCCCTCCCAGCTACAGGGCTCGGAAACACCATATATTTT.

This chain's CDR3 is CAISAPTGGNGYTF. In DNA form, the CDR3 reads TGTGCCATCAGCGCCCCGACAGGGGGAAATGGCTACACCTTC. This rearrangement joins TRBV10-3 to TRBJ1-2; 9 bases are shared with TRBD1. J lost 6 bases, V lost 6 bases, and 8 bases had no gene match. Germline V gene sequence: CDR1 ENHRY, CDR2 SYGVKD. The CDR3 covers 14 residues.

This chain joins TRBV5-1 and TRBJ2-1, with 8 bases aligning to TRBD2. V shed 0 bases and J 0 bases; nucleotides not matched to a gene: 5. This CDR3 spans 17 amino acids. CDR1 is SGHRS, CDR2 YFSETQ, per germline. The CDR3 loop is CASSLGRSGSSYNEQFF. In DNA, the CDR3 is TGCGCCAGCAGCTTGGGAAGGAGCGGGAGCTCCTACAATGAGCAGTTCTTC.

In DNA form, the CDR3 reads TGTGCCAGCAGTCGAAGTCGCAGGGGGAAGACTGAAGCTTTCTTT. Translation gives CASSRSRRGKTEAFF. The chain links TRBV6-5 to TRBJ1-1; 7 bases agree with TRBD1. Germline V gene lookup returns CDR1 MNHEY and CDR2 SVGAGI. The trim removed 5 bases at V and 5 bases at J, leaving 11 bases unmatched. The CDR3 loop spans 15 amino acids.

The chain joins TRBV7-9 to TRBJ2-3, with TRBD1 matching 7 bases. The CDR3 length is 13 residues. V lost 5 bases, J lost 14 bases, and 13 bases stayed unmatched. Germline lookup yields CDR1 SEHNR and CDR2 FQNEAQ (reference sequence). As DNA, the CDR3 is TGTGCCAGCAGCGCAAGGGACAGCGAATCGGGGTATTTT. Its protein is CASSARDSESGYF.

The CDR3 reads CASSEFGDTQYF. The CDR3 region has the DNA TGTGCCAGCAGTGAGTTCGGGGATACGCAGTATTTT. V is TRBV6-1 and J is TRBJ2-3, with D unresolved. Germline-derived CDR1 and CDR2 are MNHNS and SASEGT. The V end lost 3 bases, the J end lost 6 bases, and 7 bases lay between the germline ends. The CDR3 length is 12 residues.

The CDR3 bases are TGTGCCAGCAGCTTCGACAATGAGCAGTTCTTC. It yields the protein CASSFDNEQFF. This sequence joins TRBV7-6 and TRBJ2-1; D gene uncertain. V gave up 3 bases and J gave up 5 bases, with 2 bases separating them. The CDR3 length is 11 residues. Looked up from germline, CDR1 is SGHVS and CDR2 is FNYEAQ.

V usage is TRBV7-3 and J usage is TRBJ2-1; 10 nucleotides line up with TRBD2. The junction had 4 bases not matched to a gene; V was cut back by 5 bases and J by 6 bases. Germline V CDR1 and CDR2: SGHTA, FQGTGA. The CDR3 has 14 residues. CDR3 DNA: TGTGCCAGCAGCCGTAGCGGGGGGATCAATGAGCAGTTCTTC. It translates to CASSRSGGINEQFF.

Remarks on this clone: Other DNA sequences from this sample encode an identical CDR3 as well. This chain joins TRBV7-2 and TRBJ1-1; possibly TRBD1 for D (5 bases). Trimming pared 2 bases from V and 0 bases from J, leaving 7 bases between. Germline V lookup: CDR1 SGHTA, CDR2 FQGNSA. This CDR3 contains 14 residues. CDR3 bases: TGTGCCAGCAGCTTAACAGGAATGAACACTGAAGCTTTCTTT. This sequence encodes CASSLTGMNTEAFF. The full variable domain, with the rest looked up from reference TRBV7-2 and TRBJ1-1, is GAGVSQSPSNKVTEKGKDVELRCDPISGHTALYWYRQSLGQGLEFLIYFQGNSAPDKSGLPSDRFSAERTGGSVSTLTIQRTQQEDSAVYLCASSLTGMNTEAFFGQGTRLTVV.

The chain couples TRBV5-1 to TRBJ1-1; 7 nucleotides align to TRBD1. The germline CDR1 and CDR2 sequences are SGHRS and YFSETQ. Unmatched junction bases numbered 5, after V lost 3 bases and J lost 0 bases. The CDR3 loop spans 15 amino acids. CDR3 bases: TGCGCCAGCAGCTCTGGGGACAGAATGAACACTGAAGCTTTCTTT. It yields the protein CASSSGDRMNTEAFF. The whole variable domain, filled in from reference TRBV5-1 and TRBJ1-1, reads KAGVTQTPRYLIKTRGQQVTLSCSPISGHRSVSWYQQTPGQGLQFLFEYFSETQRNKGNFPGRFSGRQFSNSRSEMNVSTLELGDSALYLCASSSGDRMNTEAFFGQGTRLTVV.

The V and J genes are TRBV7-9 and TRBJ1-3, with D perhaps matching TRBD1 (6 bases). The V end lost 5 bases, the J end lost 3 bases, and 20 bases lay between the germline ends. CDR1 and CDR2 (germline): SEHNR, FQNEAQ (reference sequence). This CDR3 region has 17 residues. CDR3 sequence reads: CASSPRSDRGNGNTIYF. In DNA form, the CDR3 reads TGTGCCAGCAGCCCCCGATCGGACAGAGGGAATGGAAACACCATATATTTT.

J is TRBJ2-5 and V is TRBV9; 11 bases map to TRBD2. Germline CDR1 reads SGDLS; CDR2 reads YYNGEE. Losses at the gene ends were 4 bases for V and 4 bases for J; bases not matched to a gene: 3. The CDR3 covers 14 residues. The CDR3 region is CASSPGTSGETQYF. In DNA, the CDR3 is TGTGCCAGCAGCCCCGGGACTAGCGGAGAGACCCAGTACTTC.

V is TRBV19 and J is TRBJ1-2; tentatively, D is TRBD1 (5 bases). This CDR3 contains 15 residues. V was trimmed by 3 bases and J by 0 bases, leaving 11 bases between them. In germline, CDR1 is LNHDA, CDR2 SQIVND (reference sequence). Here the CDR3 reads CASSMIRGTNYGYTF. Written as DNA, the CDR3 is TGTGCCAGTAGTATGATAAGGGGAACTAACTATGGCTACACCTTC.

There are a few counts of this clone. The V call is TRBV4-1, the J call TRBJ2-2; 11 bases map to TRBD2. V dropped 2 bases and J dropped 0; count of bases not matched to a gene: 11. Germline V gene data show CDR1 as MGHRA and CDR2 as YSYEKL. The CDR3 totals 20 residues. The CDR3 DNA follows: TGCGCCAGCAGCCAACTGGTTGTGCTAGCGGGGGGTTCGAACACCGGGGAGCTGTTTTTT. It codes for CASSQLVVLAGGSNTGELFF.

The chain joins TRBV5-1 to TRBJ1-3; no clear D gene. V was clipped by 0 bases and J by 4 bases, with 11 bases between them. The CDR3 runs to 15 residues. Germline V lookup: CDR1 SGHRS, CDR2 YFSETQ. The CDR3 DNA is TGCGCCAGCAGCTTGGTATCGGGGTCCGGAAACACCATATATTTT. It translates to CASSLVSGSGNTIYF.

V usage is TRBV19 and J usage is TRBJ2-3; TRBD1 aligns across 7 bases. Germline CDR1 is LNHDA and CDR2 is SQIVND (reference sequence). With 11 bases clipped from V and 7 bases from J, the junction kept 6 bases outside the gene matches. The CDR3 has 11 residues. CDR3 region: CASQTGYTQYF. CDR3 nucleotides: TGTGCCTCCCAGACAGGGTATACGCAGTATTTT.

The chain recombines TRBV18 with TRBJ2-7; 8 bases match TRBD1. CDR3 length: 14 residues. The trim removed 2 bases at V and 7 bases at J, leaving 7 bases unmatched. CDR1 and CDR2 from the germline V gene are KGHSH and LQKENI. CDR3 DNA sequence: TGTGCCAGCTCACCAGCGGACAGGGTCAGGGAGCAGTACTTC. Protein product: CASSPADRVREQYF.

This sequence joins TRBV2 and TRBJ2-7; 11 bases fit TRBD2. The junction had 17 bases not matched to a gene; V was cut back by 6 bases and J by 7 bases. In germline, CDR1 is SNHLY, CDR2 FYNNEI. The CDR3 sequence is 17 residues long. This CDR3 is CASSGGLGLAGALEQYF. The CDR3 DNA follows: TGTGCCAGCAGCGGAGGATTAGGACTAGCGGGTGCGTTGGAGCAGTACTTC.

The rearrangement uses TRBV3-1 (or the pseudogene TRBV3-2) and TRBJ2-7; the match to TRBD1 covers 11 bases. The CDR3 sequence is 15 residues long. Germline loops: CDR1 LGHDT, CDR2 YNNKEL (reference sequence). V lost 5 bases and J lost 7; bases outside the gene matches: 10. The CDR3 reads CASSSPGQGVVEQYF. CDR3 bases: TGTGCCAGCAGCTCGCCGGGACAGGGGGTTGTAGAGCAGTACTTC.

This chain connects TRBV6-1 to TRBJ2-4; D ambiguous. The CDR3 extends over 14 amino acids. Between the trimmed V and J ends, which lost 1 base and 0 bases, there was a span of 4 bases. Germline V gene sequence: CDR1 MNHNS, CDR2 SASEGT. In DNA form, the CDR3 reads TGTGCCAGCAGTGAAGGACTAGCCAAAAACATTCAGTACTTC. Translating gives CASSEGLAKNIQYF.